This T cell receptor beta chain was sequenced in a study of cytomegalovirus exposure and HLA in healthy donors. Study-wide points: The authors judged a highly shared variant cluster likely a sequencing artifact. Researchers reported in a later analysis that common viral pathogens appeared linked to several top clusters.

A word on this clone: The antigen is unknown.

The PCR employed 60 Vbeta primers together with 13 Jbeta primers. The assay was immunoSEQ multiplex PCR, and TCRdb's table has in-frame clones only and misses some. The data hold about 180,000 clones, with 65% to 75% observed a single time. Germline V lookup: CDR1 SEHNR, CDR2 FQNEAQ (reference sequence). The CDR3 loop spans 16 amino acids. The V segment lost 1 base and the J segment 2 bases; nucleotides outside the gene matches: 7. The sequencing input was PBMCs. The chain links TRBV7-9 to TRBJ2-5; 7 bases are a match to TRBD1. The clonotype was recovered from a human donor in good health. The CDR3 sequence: CASSLGARGLQETQYF. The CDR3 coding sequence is TGTGCCAGCAGCTTAGGAGCCAGGGGGTTACAAGAGACCCAGTACTTC.